This T cell receptor beta chain was sequenced for a study of blood T cell repertoires in COVID-19. Whole-study context: COVID-19 samples collected from the United States, Italy and Spain covered acute and convalescent phases.

Trimming shortened V by 6 bases and J by 4 bases, and 24 bases separated the two germline ends. The germline V gene has CDR1 LNHNV and CDR2 YYDKDF (reference sequence). The CDR3 covers 18 residues. Some clones are missing from TCRdb's copy, which holds only in-frame ones; the method was immunoSEQ multiplex PCR. There are approximately 220,000 clones in the sample; 65% to 85% occur only once, and 6.8% lies in the top ten. Participants were aged 18 to 89 years from some 24 US areas. The chain links TRBV15 to TRBJ2-2, with D possibly being TRBD2 (7 bases). Material: PBMCs or T cells enriched from blood (not recorded which). The sequence was obtained from a woman aged 40 to 50 who had recovered from COVID-19. CDR3 sequence reads: CATRMVKGGRISTGELFF. DNA of the CDR3: TGTGCCACCAGAATGGTGAAGGGGGGGCGCATTTCCACCGGGGAGCTGTTTTTT.